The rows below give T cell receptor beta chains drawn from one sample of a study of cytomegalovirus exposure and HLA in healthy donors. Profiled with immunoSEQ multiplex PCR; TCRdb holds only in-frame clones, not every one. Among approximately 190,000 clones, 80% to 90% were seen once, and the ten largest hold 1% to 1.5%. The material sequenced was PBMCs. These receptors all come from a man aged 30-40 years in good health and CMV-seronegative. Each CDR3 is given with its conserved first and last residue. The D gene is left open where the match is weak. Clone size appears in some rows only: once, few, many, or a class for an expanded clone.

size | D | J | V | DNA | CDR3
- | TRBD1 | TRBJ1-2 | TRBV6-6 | TGTGCCAGCAGTACCGGGACAGGCCCCCTCTATGGCTACACCTTC | CASSTGTGPLYGYTF
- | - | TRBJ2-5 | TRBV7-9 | TGTGCCAGCAGCCCCCAGGGAAGTCAAGAGACCCAGTACTTC | CASSPQGSQETQYF
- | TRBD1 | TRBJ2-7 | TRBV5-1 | TGCGCCAGCAGCTTGGTGGCCTACGCGGACAGGGACGAGCAGTACTTC | CASSLVAYADRDEQYF
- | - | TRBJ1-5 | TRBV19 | TGTGCCAGTAACTCAGGAAGTCAGCCCCAGCATTTT | CASNSGSQPQHF
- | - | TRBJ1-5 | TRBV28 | TGTGCCAGCAGTTTAAGACCCAGGGTTCGGGATCAGCCCCAGCATTTT | CASSLRPRVRDQPQHF
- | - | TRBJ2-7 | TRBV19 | TGTGCCAGTAGTATAGGCTACGCGGTTGCCAGGGATAACGAGCAGTACTTC | CASSIGYAVARDNEQYF
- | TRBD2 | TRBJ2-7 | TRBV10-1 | TGCGCCAGCAGTGACGAACCCAGCGGGAACGGGGAGCGTTACGAGCAGTACTTC | CASSDEPSGNGERYEQYF
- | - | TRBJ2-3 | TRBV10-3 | TGTGCCACCGGGGGGCAGCCTAGCACAGATACGCAGTATTTT | CATGGQPSTDTQYF
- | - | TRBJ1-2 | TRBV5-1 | TGCGCCAGCAGCTTCGGAGTGTGGGCCCCACAGGATGGCTACACCTTC | CASSFGVWAPQDGYTF
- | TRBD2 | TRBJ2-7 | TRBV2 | TGTGCCAGTGGTGCGGTGGGGGGGGACCACGAGCAGTACTTC | CASGAVGGDHEQYF
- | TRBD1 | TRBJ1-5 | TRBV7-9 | TGTGCCAGCAGCCGAGGGGGCAGTAATCAGCCCCAGCATTTT | CASSRGGSNQPQHF
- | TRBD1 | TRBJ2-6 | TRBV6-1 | TGTGCCAGCTCGGACAGGGGTGCTGGGGCCAACGTCCTGACTTTC | CASSDRGAGANVLTF
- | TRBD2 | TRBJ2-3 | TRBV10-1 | TGCGCCAGCAGTTCCATGACTAGCGGGGGGCGAGATACGCAGTATTTT | CASSSMTSGGRDTQYF
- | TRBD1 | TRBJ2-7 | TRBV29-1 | TGCAGCGTTGATGGGGGGGACAGGGGCTACGAGCAGTACTTC | CSVDGGDRGYEQYF
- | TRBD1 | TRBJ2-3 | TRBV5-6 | TGTACCAGCAGCTGGTCCGGGACAGGGGACACAGATACGCAGTATTTT | CTSSWSGTGDTDTQYF
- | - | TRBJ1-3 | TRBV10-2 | TGCGCCAGCAGTCTCTCCCGGGGTAGCTCTGGAAACACCATATATTTT | CASSLSRGSSGNTIYF
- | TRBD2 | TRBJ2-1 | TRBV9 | TGTGCCAGCAGCCCGAGGACTAGCGGAAACCGATACAATGAGCAGTTCTTC | CASSPRTSGNRYNEQFF
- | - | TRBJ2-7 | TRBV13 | TGTGCCAGCAGCTTAGAGGGCCCCAGGGACTTC | CASSLEGPRDF
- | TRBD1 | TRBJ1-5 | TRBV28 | TGTGCCAGCAGTTCGCCCGGGACAGTTAATCAGCCCCAGCATTTT | CASSSPGTVNQPQHF
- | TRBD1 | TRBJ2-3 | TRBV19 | TGTGCCAGTAGTACCCGACAGGGGCTTCGCACAGATACGCAGTATTTT | CASSTRQGLRTDTQYF
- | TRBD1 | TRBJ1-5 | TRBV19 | TGTGCCAGTAGCCCAGGGGGCAGCCGGAATCAGCCCCAGCATTTT | CASSPGGSRNQPQHF
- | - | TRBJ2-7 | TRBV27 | TGTGCCAGCAGTTTTTTGGGCCCGCGAGAGCAGTACTTC | CASSFLGPREQYF
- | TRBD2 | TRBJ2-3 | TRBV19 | TGTGCCAGTAGATCGACTAGCGGCCGCACAGATACGCAGTATTTT | CASRSTSGRTDTQYF
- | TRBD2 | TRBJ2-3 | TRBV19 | TGTGCCAGTAGTATCAGATCCGGGACTAGCGGAAGCACAGATACGCAGTATTTT | CASSIRSGTSGSTDTQYF
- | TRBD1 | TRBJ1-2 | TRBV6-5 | TGTGCCAGCAGCAGGGACAGGGGGTCGAGTGGCTACACCTTC | CASSRDRGSSGYTF
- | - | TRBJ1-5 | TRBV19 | TGTGCCAGTAGAGAGGGCACTTTCAATCAGCCCCAGCATTTT | CASREGTFNQPQHF
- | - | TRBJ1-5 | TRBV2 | TGTGCCAGCACTGCGGGCGGGGGGTTCGAGGTGGGGAGCAATCAGCCCCAGCATTTT | CASTAGGGFEVGSNQPQHF
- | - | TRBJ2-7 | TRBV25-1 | TGTGCCAGCACTTTACAGTACTTC | CASTLQYF
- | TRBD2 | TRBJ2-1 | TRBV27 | TGTGCCAGCAGTTCCAGGACTAGCGGGAGGCTCAATGAGCAGTTCTTC | CASSSRTSGRLNEQFF
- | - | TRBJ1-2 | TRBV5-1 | TGCGCCAGCAGCGGCGCAGGATCTAACTATGGCTACACCTTC | CASSGAGSNYGYTF
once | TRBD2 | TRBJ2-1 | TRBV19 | TGTGCCAGTAGTATTAGCGGGACTCTATACAATGAGCAGTTCTTC | CASSISGTLYNEQFF